Following are 26 T cell receptor beta chains from one sample sequenced in a study of cytomegalovirus exposure and HLA in healthy donors. Primers included in the PCR were 60 Vbeta and 13 Jbeta primers. Profiling relied on immunoSEQ multiplex PCR, and the TCRdb table lists in-frame clones only, not all of them. The sample contains some 110,000 clones, 60% to 85% of which appear only once. What was sequenced was PBMCs. Receptors were obtained from a woman in her thirties or forties in good health and CMV-seropositive.

The chain combines TRBV21-1 with TRBJ2-1; the D call TRBD1 from the table was never checked on the DNA. TRBV21-1 is assigned pseudogene status. The length of the CDR3 is 16 residues. Here the CDR3 DNA reads TGTGCCAGCAGGAGTTCAGGACAGAGCTCCTACAATGAGCAGTTCTTC. It translates to CASRSSGQSSYNEQFF.

The chain is built from TRBV6-1 and TRBJ2-7; 7 bases match TRBD1. The germline CDR1 and CDR2 sequences are MNHNS and SASEGT. V lost 0 bases, J lost 0 bases, and 11 bases stayed unmatched. CDR3 length equals 18 residues. This CDR3 is CASSEALGWGQISYEQYF. CDR3 nucleotide sequence: TGTGCCAGCAGTGAAGCCCTCGGTTGGGGACAGATCTCCTACGAGCAGTACTTC.

The rearrangement links TRBV28 to TRBJ2-6; D is unresolved. Germline lookup yields CDR1 MDHEN and CDR2 SYDVKM. This CDR3 comprises 12 residues. V lost 11 bases and J 4 bases, leaving 9 bases between the germline ends. CDR3 protein: CAAGSGANVLTF. The CDR3 DNA reads as TGTGCCGCAGGCTCCGGGGCCAACGTCCTGACTTTC.

The V call is TRBV28, the J call TRBJ1-5; TRBD1 agrees at 11 bases. The CDR3 covers 17 residues. The germline CDR1 and CDR2 sequences are MDHEN and SYDVKM. J lost 6 bases, V lost 5 bases, and 12 bases had no gene match. CDR3 nucleotides: TGTGCCAGCAGTCCCCCTACCGGGACAGGGGGGGGTCAGCCCCAGCATTTT. It encodes CASSPPTGTGGGQPQHF.

The chain couples TRBV11-2 to TRBJ1-2, with 12 bases lining up with TRBD1. CDR3 length: 17 amino acids. The germline V gene has CDR1 SGHAT and CDR2 FQNNGV. The junction had 8 bases not matched to a gene; V was cut back by 0 bases and J by 6 bases. This chain's CDR3 is CASSLDRDRGRLHGYTF. In nucleotides, the CDR3 is TGTGCCAGCAGCTTAGACCGGGACAGGGGGCGATTACATGGCTACACCTTC.

This chain connects TRBV7-8 to TRBJ1-5, with 8 positions matching TRBD1. Germline V CDR1 and CDR2: SGHVS, FQNEAQ. The CDR3 extends over 17 amino acids. V lost 0 bases, J lost 3 bases, and 7 bases stayed unmatched. The chain's CDR3 is CASSLARRQGLNQPQHF. CDR3 sequence (DNA): TGTGCCAGCAGCTTAGCGAGGAGACAGGGGCTCAATCAGCCCCAGCATTTT.

This chain uses TRBV11-3 with TRBJ2-5; possible D gene TRBD1, 6 bases. This CDR3 contains 16 residues. Trimming shortened V by 2 bases and J by 1 base, and 14 bases separated the two germline ends. CDR1 and CDR2 from the germline V gene are SGHNT and YENEEA. In nucleotides, the CDR3 is TGTGCCAGCAGCTTACCGGACAGTGGGACCCAAGAGACCCAGTACTTC. Translated, it gives CASSLPDSGTQETQYF.

V gene TRBV2 combines with J gene TRBJ1-2; 9 bases match TRBD1. The germline CDR1 and CDR2 sequences are SNHLY and FYNNEI. Losses at the gene ends were 0 bases for V and 10 bases for J; bases not matched to a gene: 6. The length of the CDR3 is 14 residues. The CDR3 here is CASSEALGDRVYTF. The CDR3 coding sequence is TGTGCCAGCAGTGAAGCGCTGGGGGACAGGGTCTACACCTTC. Together with reference TRBV2 and TRBJ1-2, the CDR3 gives the full variable domain: EPEVTQTPSHQVTQMGQEVILRCVPISNHLYFYWYRQILGQKVEFLVSFYNNEISEKSEIFDDQFSVERPDGSNFTLKIRSTKLEDSAMYFCASSEALGDRVYTFGSGTRLTVV.

The chain carries TRBV9 and TRBJ1-4; D is possibly TRBD1 (5 bases). Germline CDR1 SGDLS, CDR2 YYNGEE. Trimming left V 4 bases short and J 4 bases short, with 17 bases between. CDR3 length: 16 amino acids. CDR3 region: CASSRDSSSYNEKLFF. CDR3 bases: TGTGCCAGCAGCAGAGACAGTTCCTCCTATAATGAAAAACTGTTTTTT. Variable domain in full (rest from reference TRBV9 and TRBJ1-4): DSGVTQTPKHLITATGQRVTLRCSPRSGDLSVYWYQQSLDQGLQFLIQYYNGEERAKGNILERFSAQQFPDLHSELNLSSLELGDSALYFCASSRDSSSYNEKLFFGSGTQLSVL.

V and J are TRBV10-3 and TRBJ2-3; 8 bases align to TRBD1. Looked up from germline, CDR1 is ENHRY and CDR2 is SYGVKD. The CDR3 runs 14 residues. The V gene end was trimmed by 7 bases and the J gene end by 3 bases; junction bases not matched to a gene: 6. The CDR3 loop reads CAIKGDRGTDTQYF. The CDR3 bases are TGTGCCATCAAAGGTGACAGGGGAACAGATACGCAGTATTTT.

The chain has TRBV19 and TRBJ1-3; TRBD1 matches 8 bases. The CDR3 has 15 amino acids. From germline, CDR1 is LNHDA and CDR2 SQIVND (reference sequence). The V and J ends lost 5 bases and 0 bases, in that order; junction bases with no gene match: 3. CDR3 region: CASSWTGSSGNTIYF. The CDR3 nucleotides read TGTGCCAGTAGTTGGACAGGGAGCTCTGGAAACACCATATATTTT.

The chain is built from TRBV5-4 and TRBJ2-7; the D gene is possibly TRBD1 (6 bases). V was trimmed by 4 bases and J by 5 bases, leaving 16 bases between them. CDR1 and CDR2 from the germline V gene are SGHNT and YYREEE (reference sequence). This CDR3 spans 14 amino acids. The CDR3 loop reads CASSKGGKTDEQYF. DNA for the CDR3: TGTGCCAGCAGCAAAGGGGGAAAGACTGACGAGCAGTACTTC.

This CDR3 is CASSLWEQGAGTEAFF. The CDR3 nucleotides are TGTGCCAGCAGCTTGTGGGAACAGGGGGCAGGCACTGAAGCTTTCTTT. The V call is TRBV5-5, the J call TRBJ1-1; 9 bases fit TRBD1. The V gene end was trimmed by 1 base and the J gene end by 4 bases; junction bases not matched to a gene: 8. CDR1 and CDR2 (germline): SGHKS, YYEKEE (reference sequence). The CDR3 contains 16 residues.

This clone was recorded a few times. The chain joins TRBV10-3 to TRBJ2-2, with 8 positions matching TRBD2. The V gene's germline CDR1 is ENHRY and CDR2 SYGVKD. This CDR3 has 19 residues. V lost 6 bases and J lost 0; bases outside the gene matches: 15. The CDR3 region is CAISYMAERGPPNTGELFF. The CDR3, as DNA: TGTGCCATCAGCTACATGGCGGAGCGGGGGCCCCCGAACACCGGGGAGCTGTTTTTT.

This clone appeared once. The V gene is TRBV2, the J gene TRBJ2-1, with D possibly being TRBD2 (7 bases). This CDR3 contains 15 residues. V lost 8 bases to trimming and J lost 5 bases, with 19 bases between them. CDR1 is SNHLY and CDR2 is FYNNEI in the germline V gene. CDR3 amino acids: CASSDRGAGDNEQFF. The DNA for the CDR3 is TGTGCCAGCTCCGATCGGGGGGCGGGGGACAATGAGCAGTTCTTC.

The chain couples TRBV5-5 to TRBJ1-3; D unclear. Deletions cut 2 bases from V and 8 bases from J, with 20 bases between. The CDR3 runs to 16 residues. From germline, CDR1 is SGHKS and CDR2 YYEKEE (reference sequence). Here the CDR3 DNA reads TGTGCCAGCAGCTTTGTCACCGGGAGTCTCCAAGACACCATATATTTT. Encoded protein: CASSFVTGSLQDTIYF.

This clone was recorded only once. It is likely a read error, because the conserved phenylalanine at the end of the CDR3 is missing. This chain links TRBV2 with TRBJ2-7; TRBD1 matches at 8 bases. Trimming took 6 bases from V and 3 from J; bases not matched to a gene: 19. The CDR3 contains 18 residues. The germline V gene encodes CDR1 SNHLY and CDR2 FYNNEI. The CDR3 region has the DNA TGTGCCAGCAGGATCACCACAGAGGACAGGGTTTATGACTACGAGCAGTACCTC. This codes for CASRITTEDRVYDYEQYL.

This clone was recorded only once. V is TRBV6-4 and J is TRBJ1-5; TRBD1 is a possible D gene (6 bases). CDR1 is MRHNA and CDR2 is SNTAGT in the germline V gene. V was trimmed by 5 bases and J by 2 bases, leaving 10 bases between them. The CDR3 extends over 14 amino acids. In DNA form, the CDR3 reads TGTGCCAGCAGTCCTAGACAGGGCAATCAGCCCCAGCATTTT. It encodes CASSPRQGNQPQHF.

This clone was observed once. The chain carries TRBV28 and TRBJ2-7; maybe TRBD1 (6 bases). The CDR3 extends over 18 amino acids. Trimming cost V 4 bases and J 3 bases, with 25 bases left between them. Germline-derived CDR1 and CDR2 are MDHEN and SYDVKM. CDR3 DNA sequence: TGTGCCAGCAGTTACCACCGCTCCCCGGGACACATGGTCTACGAGCAGTACTTC. This encodes CASSYHRSPGHMVYEQYF.

This rearrangement joins TRBV7-9 to TRBJ1-2; TRBD1 matches 7 bases. Germline V gene sequence: CDR1 SEHNR, CDR2 FQNEAQ (reference sequence). V dropped 4 bases and J dropped 5; count of bases not matched to a gene: 10. This CDR3 is 15 amino acids long. CDR3 coding DNA: TGTGCCAGCAGCTACCGTGACAGGGTCCCGTATGGCTACACCTTC. Translation gives CASSYRDRVPYGYTF.

The rearrangement uses TRBV10-2 and TRBJ1-6; 9 bases agree with TRBD1. V was clipped by 8 bases and J by 10 bases; unmatched bases: 3. CDR1 is WSHSY, CDR2 SAAADI, per germline. This CDR3 is 12 amino acids long. DNA for the CDR3: TGCGCCAGCCAGGACAGGGGATCACCCCTCCACTTT. Translating gives CASQDRGSPLHF.

The chain has TRBV10-3 and TRBJ2-1; possibly TRBD2 for D (6 bases). The length of the CDR3 is 18 residues. The V and J ends lost 6 bases and 5 bases respectively, with 26 bases between them. CDR1 is ENHRY and CDR2 is SYGVKD in the germline V gene. In DNA, the CDR3 is TGTGCCATCAGCAGCTCCGGGACTCTTAAACCTATAGACAATGAGCAGTTCTTC. It codes for CAISSSGTLKPIDNEQFF.

V gene TRBV9 combines with J gene TRBJ1-1; D not resolved. The CDR3 has 13 amino acids. V lost 1 base, J lost 3 bases, and 7 bases lay in between. CDR1 is SGDLS and CDR2 is YYNGEE in the germline V gene. CDR3 loop: CASSVRRDTEAFF. The DNA of the CDR3 is TGTGCCAGCAGCGTAAGACGGGACACTGAAGCTTTCTTT.

This chain connects TRBV29-1 to TRBJ2-7, with 10 bases lining up with TRBD1. The CDR3 is made up of 14 amino acids. Losses at the gene ends were 4 bases for V and 4 bases for J; bases not matched to a gene: 7. Germline CDR1 and CDR2: SQVTM and ANQGSEA. The CDR3 coding sequence is TGCAGCGTTGTGGTTGGACAGGGGGTTTACGAGCAGTACTTC. Amino acid sequence: CSVVVGQGVYEQYF.

This clone was observed a few times. J is TRBJ2-5 and V is TRBV28, with D maybe TRBD2 (5 bases). Trimming cost V 2 bases and J 2 bases, with 12 bases left between them. CDR1 MDHEN and CDR2 SYDVKM come from the germline V gene. The CDR3 is 15 residues long. The CDR3 DNA reads TGTGCCAGCAGTTTAGGTTCGGGATTGCAAGAGACCCAGTACTTC. Protein product: CASSLGSGLQETQYF.

The genes are TRBV7-6 and TRBJ2-1; 7 bases are a match to TRBD2. This CDR3 contains 15 residues. Per the germline V gene, CDR1 is SGHVS and CDR2 is FNYEAQ. V shed 3 bases and J 7 bases; nucleotides not matched to a gene: 9. CDR3: CASSFRPGGGNEQFF. For the CDR3, the DNA is TGTGCCAGCAGCTTCAGGCCGGGAGGAGGGAATGAGCAGTTCTTC.